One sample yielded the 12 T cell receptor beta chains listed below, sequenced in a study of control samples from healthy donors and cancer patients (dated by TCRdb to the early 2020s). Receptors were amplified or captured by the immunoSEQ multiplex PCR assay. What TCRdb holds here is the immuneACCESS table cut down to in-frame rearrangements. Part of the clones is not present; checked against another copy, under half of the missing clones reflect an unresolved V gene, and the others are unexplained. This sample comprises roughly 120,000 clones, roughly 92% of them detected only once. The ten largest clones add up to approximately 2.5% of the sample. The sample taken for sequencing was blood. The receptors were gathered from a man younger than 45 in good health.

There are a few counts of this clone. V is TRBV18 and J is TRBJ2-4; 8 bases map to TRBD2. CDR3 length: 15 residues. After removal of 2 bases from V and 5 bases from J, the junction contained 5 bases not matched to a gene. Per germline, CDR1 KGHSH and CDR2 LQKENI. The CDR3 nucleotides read TGTGCCAGCTCACCAAGCGACGGGGGGGAAAACATTCAGTACTTC. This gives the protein CASSPSDGGENIQYF.

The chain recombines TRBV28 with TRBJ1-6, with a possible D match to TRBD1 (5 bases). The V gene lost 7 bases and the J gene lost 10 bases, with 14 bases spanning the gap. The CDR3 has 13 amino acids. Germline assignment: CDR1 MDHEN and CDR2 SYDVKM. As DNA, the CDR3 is TGTGCCAGCAATCAGGGCCAGAGGTCACCCCTCCACTTT. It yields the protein CASNQGQRSPLHF. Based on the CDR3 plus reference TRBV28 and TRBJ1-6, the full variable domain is DVKVTQSSRYLVKRTGEKVFLECVQDMDHENMFWYRQDPGLGLRLIYFSYDVKMKEKGDIPEGYSVSREKKERFSLILESASTNQTSMYLCASNQGQRSPLHFGNGTRLTVT.

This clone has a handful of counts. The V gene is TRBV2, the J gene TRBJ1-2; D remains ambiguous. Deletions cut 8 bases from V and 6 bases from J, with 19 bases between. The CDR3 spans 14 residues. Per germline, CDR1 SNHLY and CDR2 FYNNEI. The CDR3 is CASVMTLMENGYTF. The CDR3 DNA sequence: TGTGCCAGCGTGATGACCCTGATGGAGAATGGCTACACCTTC.

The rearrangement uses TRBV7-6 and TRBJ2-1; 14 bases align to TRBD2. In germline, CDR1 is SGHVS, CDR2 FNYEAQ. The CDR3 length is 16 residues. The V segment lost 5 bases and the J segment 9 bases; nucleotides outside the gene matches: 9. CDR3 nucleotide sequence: TGTGCCAGCAGCGCCCGGACTAGCGGGGGGCAGGGTGAGCAGTTCTTC. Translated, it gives CASSARTSGGQGEQFF.

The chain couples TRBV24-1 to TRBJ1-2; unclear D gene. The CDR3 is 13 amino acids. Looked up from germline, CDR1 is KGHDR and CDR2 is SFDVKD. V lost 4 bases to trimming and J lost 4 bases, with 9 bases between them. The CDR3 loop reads CATSEGLGYGYTF. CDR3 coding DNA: TGTGCCACCAGTGAAGGTCTTGGCTATGGCTACACCTTC.

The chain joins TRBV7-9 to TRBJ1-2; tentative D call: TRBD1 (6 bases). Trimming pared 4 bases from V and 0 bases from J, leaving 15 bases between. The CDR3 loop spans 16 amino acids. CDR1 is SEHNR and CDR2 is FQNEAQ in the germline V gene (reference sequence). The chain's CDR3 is CASSSPEGVTNYGYTF. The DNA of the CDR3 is TGTGCCAGCAGCTCCCCGGAGGGGGTTACTAACTATGGCTACACCTTC.

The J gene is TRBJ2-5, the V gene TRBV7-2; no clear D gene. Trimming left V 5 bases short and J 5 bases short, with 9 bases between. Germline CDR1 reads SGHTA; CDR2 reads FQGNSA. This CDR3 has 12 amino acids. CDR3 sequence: CASSLLSETQYF. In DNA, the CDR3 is TGTGCCAGCAGCCTTTTGTCGGAGACCCAGTACTTC.

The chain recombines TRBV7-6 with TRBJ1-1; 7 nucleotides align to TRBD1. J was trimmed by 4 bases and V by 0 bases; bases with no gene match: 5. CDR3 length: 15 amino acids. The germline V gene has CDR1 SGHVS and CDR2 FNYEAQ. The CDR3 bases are TGTGCCAGCAGCTTAGCGGCAGGGGGGAGCACTGAAGCTTTCTTT. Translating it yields CASSLAAGGSTEAFF. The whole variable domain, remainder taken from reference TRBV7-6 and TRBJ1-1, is GAGVSQSPRYKVTKRGQDVALRCDPISGHVSLYWYRQALGQGPEFLTYFNYEAQQDKSGLPNDRFSAERPEGSISTLTIQRTEQRDSAMYRCASSLAAGGSTEAFFGQGTRLTVV.

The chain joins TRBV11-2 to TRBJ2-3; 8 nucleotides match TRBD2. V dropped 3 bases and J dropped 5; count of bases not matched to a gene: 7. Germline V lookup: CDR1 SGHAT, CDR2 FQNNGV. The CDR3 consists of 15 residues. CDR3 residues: CASSLGRGGVDTQYF. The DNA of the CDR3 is TGTGCCAGCAGCTTGGGACGGGGGGGAGTAGATACGCAGTATTTT.

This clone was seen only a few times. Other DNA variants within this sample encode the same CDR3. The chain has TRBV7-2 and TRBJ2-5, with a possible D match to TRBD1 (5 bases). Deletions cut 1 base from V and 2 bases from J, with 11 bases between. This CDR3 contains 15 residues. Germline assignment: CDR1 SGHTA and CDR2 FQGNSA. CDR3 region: CASSLGRQLQETQYF. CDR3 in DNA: TGTGCCAGCAGCTTAGGAAGACAGCTACAAGAGACCCAGTACTTC.

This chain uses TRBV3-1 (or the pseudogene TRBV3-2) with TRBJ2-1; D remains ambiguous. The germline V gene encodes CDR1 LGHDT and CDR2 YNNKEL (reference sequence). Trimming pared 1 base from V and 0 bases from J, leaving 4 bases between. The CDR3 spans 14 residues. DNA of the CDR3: TGTGCCAGCAGCCAAGGCGGCTCCTACAATGAGCAGTTCTTC. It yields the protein CASSQGGSYNEQFF.

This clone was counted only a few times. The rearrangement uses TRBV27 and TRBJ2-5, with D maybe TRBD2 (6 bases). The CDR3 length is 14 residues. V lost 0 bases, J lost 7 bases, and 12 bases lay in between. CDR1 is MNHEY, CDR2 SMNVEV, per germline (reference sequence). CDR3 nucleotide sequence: TGTGCCAGCAGTTTATCGCGCGGGGAAGGGACCCAGTACTTC. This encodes CASSLSRGEGTQYF.